These 3 T cell receptor beta chains originate from one sample sequenced in a study of OX40 agonist ivuxolimab in advanced cancers. Measured with immunoSEQ multiplex PCR; TCRdb has only the in-frame clones, and not every one. In the table there are around 30,000 clones, around 84% of which are singletons. The sample in question was CD4+ or CD8+ T cells sorted from blood, obtained in a trial of the OX40 agonist ivuxolimab. These receptors came from an adult with an advanced solid tumor such as melanoma, head and neck, liver or kidney cancer.

The gene calls are TRBV9 and TRBJ1-1, with TRBD1 as a possible D gene (6 bases). Trimming pared 2 bases from V and 0 bases from J, leaving 8 bases between. The length of the CDR3 is 14 residues. Per germline, CDR1 SGDLS and CDR2 YYNGEE. The CDR3 bases are TGTGCCAGCAGCGTGGACAGTATGAACACTGAAGCTTTCTTT. Residues: CASSVDSMNTEAFF.

The genes are TRBV19 and TRBJ2-3; 8 bases fit TRBD1. The CDR3 consists of 13 residues. Germline V CDR1 and CDR2: LNHDA, SQIVND (reference sequence). The junction had 9 bases not matched to a gene; V was cut back by 11 bases and J by 5 bases. The CDR3 loop is CASGQVQGDTQYF. In DNA, the CDR3 is TGTGCCTCGGGACAGGTTCAGGGAGATACGCAGTATTTT.

This chain uses TRBV19 with TRBJ1-5; perhaps TRBD1 as D (6 bases). Trimming took 7 bases from V and 0 from J, leaving 16 bases between them. The CDR3 runs to 16 residues. Germline values: CDR1 LNHDA, CDR2 SQIVND (reference sequence). CDR3 bases: TGTGCCAGTACCGACTTCAGGGGTAATAGCAATCAGCCCCAGCATTTT. It yields the protein CASTDFRGNSNQPQHF.